These T cell receptor beta chains were read from a single sample in a study of T-cell reconstitution after alpha-beta-depleted transplantation in children. One entry per CDR3 protein, called by TCRdb with MiXCR from the PCR reads. The table lists about 420,000 distinct CDR3 sequences, 11% of them singletons. The sequences come from PBMCs from the stem cell graft donor, collected from the stem cell graft. The origin of the receptors is a human donor who donated a stem cell graft to a child with acute myeloid leukemia. Both conserved end residues are part of each CDR3. A D gene is named only where the DNA matches it firmly. The size field is filled for only some rows; it gives once, few, many or a size class.

D: .; V: TRBV7-3; length: 13; J: TRBJ2-2; size: .; CDR3: CASSPRRTGELFF; DNA: TGTGCCAGCAGCCCCCGGAGGACCGGGGAGCTGTTTTTT
D: .; V: TRBV7-2; length: 12; J: TRBJ1-1; size: .; CDR3: CASSLDDIGAFF; DNA: TGTGCCAGCAGCTTAGATGATATCGGAGCTTTCTTT
D: .; V: TRBV10-3; length: 16; J: TRBJ1-5; size: many; CDR3: CAISDQDPLSNQPQHF; DNA: TGTGCCATCAGCGATCAGGACCCGCTTAGCAATCAGCCCCAGCATTTT
D: .; V: TRBV6-5; length: 16; J: TRBJ1-1; size: few; CDR3: CASSYSVRYANTEAFF; DNA: TGTGCCAGCAGTTACTCGGTTCGGTATGCGAACACTGAAGCTTTCTTT
D: TRBD1; V: TRBV20-1; length: 14; J: TRBJ1-2; size: .; CDR3: CSATRDRVDYGYTF; DNA: TGCAGTGCTACCCGGGACAGGGTGGACTATGGCTACACCTTC
D: .; V: TRBV18; length: 15; J: TRBJ2-5; size: .; CDR3: CASSPRNGHQETQYF; DNA: TGTGCCAGCTCACCACGCAACGGACACCAAGAGACCCAGTACTTC
D: TRBD2; V: TRBV7-9; length: 14; J: TRBJ2-1; size: many; CDR3: CASSLTTGGDEQFF; DNA: TGTGCCAGCAGCTTAACAACGGGAGGGGATGAGCAGTTCTTC
D: .; V: TRBV12-5; length: 12; J: TRBJ2-3; size: .; CDR3: CASGLAPDTQYF; DNA: TGTGCTAGTGGTCTCGCGCCAGATACGCAGTATTTT
D: .; V: TRBV21-1; length: 16; J: TRBJ1-1; size: .; CDR3: CASSPHKGTVNTEAFF; DNA: TGTGCCAGCAGTCCTCACAAAGGGACCGTGAACACTGAAGCTTTCTTT
D: .; V: TRBV29-1; length: 13; J: TRBJ1-2; size: many; CDR3: CSVAAGTDYGYTF; DNA: TGCAGCGTTGCTGCGGGGACGGATTATGGCTACACCTTC
D: .; V: TRBV7-6; length: 15; J: TRBJ2-1; size: few; CDR3: CASSPSRTAYNEQFF; DNA: TGTGCCAGCAGCCCAAGCCGGACGGCTTACAATGAGCAGTTCTTC
D: TRBD1; V: TRBV5-1; length: 16; J: TRBJ2-3; size: .; CDR3: CASSYSGTGPADTQYF; DNA: TGCGCCAGCAGCTACTCCGGGACAGGACCAGCGGATACGCAGTATTTT
D: TRBD2; V: TRBV7-2; length: 15; J: TRBJ2-5; size: few; CDR3: CASSGTSGIGQTQYF; DNA: TGTGCCAGCAGCGGGACTAGCGGGATTGGGCAGACCCAGTACTTC
D: .; V: TRBV28; length: 15; J: TRBJ2-5; size: few; CDR3: CASSFSDQYQETQYF; DNA: TGTGCCAGCAGTTTTTCGGACCAGTACCAAGAGACCCAGTACTTC
D: TRBD2; V: TRBV5-1; length: 13; J: TRBJ2-5; size: many; CDR3: CASSSGLEETQYF; DNA: TGCGCCAGCAGCTCGGGACTAGAAGAGACCCAGTACTTC
D: .; V: TRBV5-1; length: 14; J: TRBJ1-1; size: few; CDR3: CASSLSDLNTEAFF; DNA: TGCGCCAGCAGCTTGTCAGATCTGAACACTGAAGCTTTCTTT
D: .; V: TRBV7-8; length: 14; J: TRBJ2-3; size: many; CDR3: CASSWAGGTDTQYF; DNA: TGTGCCAGCAGCTGGGCAGGGGGCACAGATACGCAGTATTTT
D: TRBD2; V: TRBV12-3/TRBV12-4; length: 17; J: TRBJ2-3; size: few; CDR3: CASSATPGLASTDTQYF; DNA: TGTGCCAGCAGTGCAACCCCGGGACTAGCGAGCACAGATACGCAGTATTTT
D: TRBD2; V: TRBV29-1; length: 14; J: TRBJ2-1; size: few; CDR3: CSVRTSGDRGEQFF; DNA: TGCAGCGTGAGGACTAGCGGGGACCGGGGTGAGCAGTTCTTC
D: .; V: TRBV10-3; length: 17; J: TRBJ2-1; size: .; CDR3: CTFSLRSGTWAYNEQFF; DNA: TGTACCTTCAGTTTAAGGAGTGGGACTTGGGCCTACAATGAGCAGTTCTTC
D: .; V: TRBV7-9; length: 14; J: TRBJ1-4; size: many; CDR3: CASSRLETNEKLFF; DNA: TGTGCCAGCAGCCGACTTGAAACTAATGAAAAACTGTTTTTT
D: .; V: TRBV5-1; length: 14; J: TRBJ2-4; size: .; CDR3: CASSLEQGKNIQYF; DNA: TGCGCCAGCAGCTTGGAACAGGGTAAAAACATTCAGTACTTC
D: TRBD1; V: TRBV29-1; length: 11; J: TRBJ1-2; size: few; CDR3: CSVEQGAGYTF; DNA: TGCAGCGTTGAACAGGGGGCTGGCTACACCTTC
D: .; V: TRBV20-1; length: 15; J: TRBJ2-1; size: .; CDR3: CSARAGLSSYNEQFF; DNA: TGCAGTGCTAGGGCGGGACTCAGCTCCTACAATGAGCAGTTCTTC
D: .; V: TRBV29-1; length: 13; J: TRBJ2-7; size: few; CDR3: CSVEFQTPYEQYF; DNA: TGCAGCGTTGAATTTCAAACCCCCTACGAGCAGTACTTC
D: TRBD2; V: TRBV20-1; length: 18; J: TRBJ2-1; size: .; CDR3: CSARDRLAGESSYNEQFF; DNA: TGCAGTGCTAGAGACCGACTAGCGGGAGAGTCGTCCTACAATGAGCAGTTCTTC
D: .; V: TRBV5-1; length: 15; J: TRBJ2-3; size: few; CDR3: CASSLDATSTDTQYF; DNA: TGCGCCAGCAGCTTGGATGCCACTAGCACAGATACGCAGTATTTT
D: TRBD2; V: TRBV5-1; length: 15; J: TRBJ2-7; size: few; CDR3: CASSLELAGDHEQYF; DNA: TGCGCCAGCAGCTTGGAGCTAGCGGGAGACCACGAGCAGTACTTC
D: .; V: TRBV5-1; length: 15; J: TRBJ1-1; size: few; CDR3: CASSLVPGMNTEAFF; DNA: TGCGCCAGCAGCTTGGTCCCGGGTATGAACACTGAAGCTTTCTTT
D: .; V: TRBV2; length: 12; J: TRBJ1-1; size: .; CDR3: CASKLGNTEAFF; DNA: TGTGCCAGCAAACTTGGGAACACTGAAGCTTTCTTT
D: TRBD2; V: TRBV6-5; length: 15; J: TRBJ2-7; size: .; CDR3: CASSYGLAASYEQYF; DNA: TGTGCCAGCAGTTACGGACTAGCGGCGTCCTACGAGCAGTACTTC
D: TRBD1; V: TRBV6-1; length: 14; J: TRBJ1-1; size: .; CDR3: CASRRPGGGTEAFF; DNA: TGTGCCAGCAGACGGCCAGGGGGGGGCACTGAAGCTTTCTTT
D: .; V: TRBV29-1; length: 11; J: TRBJ1-1; size: few; CDR3: CSVERVTEAFF; DNA: TGCAGCGTTGAAAGGGTGACTGAAGCTTTCTTT
D: TRBD2; V: TRBV5-1; length: 18; J: TRBJ2-3; size: .; CDR3: CASSLGPSGITSTDTQYF; DNA: TGCGCCAGCAGCTTGGGCCCTAGCGGAATTACTAGCACAGATACGCAGTATTTT
D: .; V: TRBV6-7; length: 12; J: TRBJ2-5; size: few; CDR3: CASIWGQETQYF; DNA: TGTGCCAGCATCTGGGGTCAAGAGACCCAGTACTTC
D: TRBD2; V: TRBV5-1; length: 15; J: TRBJ2-5; size: many; CDR3: CASSFGLAGQETQYF; DNA: TGCGCCAGCAGCTTCGGGCTAGCGGGCCAAGAGACCCAGTACTTC
D: .; V: TRBV6-6; length: 12; J: TRBJ1-5; size: .; CDR3: CASMGSNQPQHF; DNA: TGTGCCAGCATGGGGAGCAATCAGCCCCAGCATTTT
D: .; V: TRBV5-6; length: 15; J: TRBJ2-3; size: few; CDR3: CASSSTGSLTDTQYF; DNA: TGTGCCAGCAGCTCCACAGGGTCCCTCACAGATACGCAGTATTTT
D: .; V: TRBV5-1; length: 14; J: TRBJ1-4; size: .; CDR3: CASSLGLGNEKLFF; DNA: TGCGCCAGCAGCTTGGGACTGGGGAATGAAAAACTGTTTTTT
D: .; V: TRBV20-1; length: 14; J: TRBJ1-4; size: .; CDR3: CSASGERTNEKLFF; DNA: TGCAGTGCTAGTGGTGAACGGACTAATGAAAAACTGTTTTTT
D: TRBD1; V: TRBV12-3/TRBV12-4; length: 13; J: TRBJ1-2; size: few; CDR3: CASRTGGTYGYTF; DNA: TGTGCCAGCAGGACAGGGGGGACTTATGGCTACACCTTC
D: TRBD1; V: TRBV10-3; length: 14; J: TRBJ1-5; size: few; CDR3: CAISGDRHNQPQHF; DNA: TGTGCCATCAGTGGGGACAGACACAATCAGCCCCAGCATTTT
D: .; V: TRBV7-2; length: 16; J: TRBJ2-5; size: many; CDR3: CASSLFPPGYQETQYF; DNA: TGTGCCAGCAGCTTATTCCCCCCTGGCTATCAAGAGACCCAGTACTTC
D: .; V: TRBV6-2/TRBV6-3; length: 18; J: TRBJ2-1; size: few; CDR3: CASSYSATDHLGGNEQFF; DNA: TGTGCCAGCAGTTACTCGGCGACGGACCACTTGGGGGGCAATGAGCAGTTCTTC
D: TRBD1; V: TRBV27; length: 14; J: TRBJ1-2; size: few; CDR3: CASSTPGQPYGYTF; DNA: TGTGCCAGCAGTACCCCGGGACAGCCCTATGGCTACACCTTC
D: .; V: TRBV5-1; length: 15; J: TRBJ2-2; size: many; CDR3: CASRELPGVTGELFF; DNA: TGCGCCAGCAGAGAATTACCGGGGGTAACCGGGGAGCTGTTTTTT
D: .; V: TRBV4-1; length: 13; J: TRBJ2-1; size: many; CDR3: CASSQDAENEQFF; DNA: TGCGCCAGCAGCCAAGATGCGGAGAATGAGCAGTTCTTC
D: .; V: TRBV6-1; length: 14; J: TRBJ2-7; size: few; CDR3: CASGRTPSSYEQYF; DNA: TGTGCCAGCGGACGGACACCGAGCTCCTACGAGCAGTACTTC
D: .; V: TRBV6-2/TRBV6-3; length: 13; J: TRBJ2-1; size: few; CDR3: CASSYVGLFEQFF; DNA: TGTGCCAGCAGTTACGTAGGGCTATTTGAGCAGTTCTTC
D: .; V: TRBV29-1; length: 12; J: TRBJ2-1; size: .; CDR3: CSVGGRYNEQFF; DNA: TGCAGCGTGGGGGGACGGTACAATGAGCAGTTCTTC
D: TRBD1; V: TRBV10-3; length: 17; J: TRBJ1-6; size: .; CDR3: CAISDYRGRSYNSPLHF; DNA: TGTGCCATCAGTGATTACAGGGGGCGCTCCTATAATTCACCCCTCCACTTT
D: .; V: TRBV20-1; length: 15; J: TRBJ1-5; size: .; CDR3: CSAPQGVARHQPQHF; DNA: TGCAGTGCCCCACAGGGAGTGGCTCGCCATCAGCCCCAGCATTTT
D: .; V: TRBV20-1; length: 12; J: TRBJ1-1; size: .; CDR3: CSADVGKTEAFF; DNA: TGCAGTGCTGACGTAGGGAAGACTGAAGCTTTCTTT